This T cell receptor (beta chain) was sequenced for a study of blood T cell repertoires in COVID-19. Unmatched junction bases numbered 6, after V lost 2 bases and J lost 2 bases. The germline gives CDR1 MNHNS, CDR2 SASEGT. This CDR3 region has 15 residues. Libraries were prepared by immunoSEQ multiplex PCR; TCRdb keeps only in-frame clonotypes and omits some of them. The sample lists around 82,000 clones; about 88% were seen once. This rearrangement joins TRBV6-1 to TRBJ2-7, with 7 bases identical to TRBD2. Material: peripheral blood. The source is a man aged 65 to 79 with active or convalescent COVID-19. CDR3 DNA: TGTGCCAGCAGTGAACTCGCGGGAGCTACCTACGAGCAGTACTTC. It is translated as CASSELAGATYEQYF.